This entry is about one T cell receptor beta chain. Germline and junction disagree at one end, which may indicate a read error. These data are taken from a study of patients and donors after allogeneic stem cell transplantation. The CDR3 spans 15 residues. CDR1 and CDR2 (germline): SGHRS, YFSETQ. TCRdb fed the RT-PCR reads into MiXCR, producing one record per CDR3 protein. The sample records approximately 170,000 distinct CDR3 sequences, 24% being singletons. This TCR came from a human donor who was either an allogeneic HSCT recipient or a stem cell or donor lymphocyte infusion donor (not recorded which). It is not recorded whose cells these are; they may come from a transplant donor. Input material: blood, either unsorted or a sorted T cell fraction (not recorded which). V gene TRBV5-1 combines with J gene TRBJ1-1; TRBD1 might be the D (6 bases). For the CDR3, the DNA is TGCGCCAGCAGTCTCTTAGCTTTGGGGGACACTAAAGCTTTCTTT. It is translated as CASSLLALGDTKAFF.